This T cell receptor beta chain was recovered during a study of blood T cell repertoires in COVID-19. Method: immunoSEQ multiplex PCR; TCRdb's copy keeps in-frame clones and lacks some. The sample consists of tens of thousands of clones, 75% to 85% of them appearing once. CDR1 is SNHLY and CDR2 is FYNNEI in the germline V gene. There are 17 residues in the CDR3. Deletions cut 0 bases from V and 0 bases from J, with 12 bases between. The J gene is TRBJ1-3, the V gene TRBV2; D is perhaps TRBD1 (5 bases). The receptor comes from a man aged 30 to 39 with COVID-19, enrolled during active disease. Source material: peripheral blood. CDR3 amino acids: CASSEALGGISGNTIYF. CDR3 nucleotide sequence: TGTGCCAGCAGTGAAGCGCTTGGGGGGATCTCTGGAAACACCATATATTTT. Complete variable domain (other parts from reference TRBV2 and TRBJ1-3): EPEVTQTPSHQVTQMGQEVILRCVPISNHLYFYWYRQILGQKVEFLVSFYNNEISEKSEIFDDQFSVERPDGSNFTLKIRSTKLEDSAMYFCASSEALGGISGNTIYFGEGSWLTVV.